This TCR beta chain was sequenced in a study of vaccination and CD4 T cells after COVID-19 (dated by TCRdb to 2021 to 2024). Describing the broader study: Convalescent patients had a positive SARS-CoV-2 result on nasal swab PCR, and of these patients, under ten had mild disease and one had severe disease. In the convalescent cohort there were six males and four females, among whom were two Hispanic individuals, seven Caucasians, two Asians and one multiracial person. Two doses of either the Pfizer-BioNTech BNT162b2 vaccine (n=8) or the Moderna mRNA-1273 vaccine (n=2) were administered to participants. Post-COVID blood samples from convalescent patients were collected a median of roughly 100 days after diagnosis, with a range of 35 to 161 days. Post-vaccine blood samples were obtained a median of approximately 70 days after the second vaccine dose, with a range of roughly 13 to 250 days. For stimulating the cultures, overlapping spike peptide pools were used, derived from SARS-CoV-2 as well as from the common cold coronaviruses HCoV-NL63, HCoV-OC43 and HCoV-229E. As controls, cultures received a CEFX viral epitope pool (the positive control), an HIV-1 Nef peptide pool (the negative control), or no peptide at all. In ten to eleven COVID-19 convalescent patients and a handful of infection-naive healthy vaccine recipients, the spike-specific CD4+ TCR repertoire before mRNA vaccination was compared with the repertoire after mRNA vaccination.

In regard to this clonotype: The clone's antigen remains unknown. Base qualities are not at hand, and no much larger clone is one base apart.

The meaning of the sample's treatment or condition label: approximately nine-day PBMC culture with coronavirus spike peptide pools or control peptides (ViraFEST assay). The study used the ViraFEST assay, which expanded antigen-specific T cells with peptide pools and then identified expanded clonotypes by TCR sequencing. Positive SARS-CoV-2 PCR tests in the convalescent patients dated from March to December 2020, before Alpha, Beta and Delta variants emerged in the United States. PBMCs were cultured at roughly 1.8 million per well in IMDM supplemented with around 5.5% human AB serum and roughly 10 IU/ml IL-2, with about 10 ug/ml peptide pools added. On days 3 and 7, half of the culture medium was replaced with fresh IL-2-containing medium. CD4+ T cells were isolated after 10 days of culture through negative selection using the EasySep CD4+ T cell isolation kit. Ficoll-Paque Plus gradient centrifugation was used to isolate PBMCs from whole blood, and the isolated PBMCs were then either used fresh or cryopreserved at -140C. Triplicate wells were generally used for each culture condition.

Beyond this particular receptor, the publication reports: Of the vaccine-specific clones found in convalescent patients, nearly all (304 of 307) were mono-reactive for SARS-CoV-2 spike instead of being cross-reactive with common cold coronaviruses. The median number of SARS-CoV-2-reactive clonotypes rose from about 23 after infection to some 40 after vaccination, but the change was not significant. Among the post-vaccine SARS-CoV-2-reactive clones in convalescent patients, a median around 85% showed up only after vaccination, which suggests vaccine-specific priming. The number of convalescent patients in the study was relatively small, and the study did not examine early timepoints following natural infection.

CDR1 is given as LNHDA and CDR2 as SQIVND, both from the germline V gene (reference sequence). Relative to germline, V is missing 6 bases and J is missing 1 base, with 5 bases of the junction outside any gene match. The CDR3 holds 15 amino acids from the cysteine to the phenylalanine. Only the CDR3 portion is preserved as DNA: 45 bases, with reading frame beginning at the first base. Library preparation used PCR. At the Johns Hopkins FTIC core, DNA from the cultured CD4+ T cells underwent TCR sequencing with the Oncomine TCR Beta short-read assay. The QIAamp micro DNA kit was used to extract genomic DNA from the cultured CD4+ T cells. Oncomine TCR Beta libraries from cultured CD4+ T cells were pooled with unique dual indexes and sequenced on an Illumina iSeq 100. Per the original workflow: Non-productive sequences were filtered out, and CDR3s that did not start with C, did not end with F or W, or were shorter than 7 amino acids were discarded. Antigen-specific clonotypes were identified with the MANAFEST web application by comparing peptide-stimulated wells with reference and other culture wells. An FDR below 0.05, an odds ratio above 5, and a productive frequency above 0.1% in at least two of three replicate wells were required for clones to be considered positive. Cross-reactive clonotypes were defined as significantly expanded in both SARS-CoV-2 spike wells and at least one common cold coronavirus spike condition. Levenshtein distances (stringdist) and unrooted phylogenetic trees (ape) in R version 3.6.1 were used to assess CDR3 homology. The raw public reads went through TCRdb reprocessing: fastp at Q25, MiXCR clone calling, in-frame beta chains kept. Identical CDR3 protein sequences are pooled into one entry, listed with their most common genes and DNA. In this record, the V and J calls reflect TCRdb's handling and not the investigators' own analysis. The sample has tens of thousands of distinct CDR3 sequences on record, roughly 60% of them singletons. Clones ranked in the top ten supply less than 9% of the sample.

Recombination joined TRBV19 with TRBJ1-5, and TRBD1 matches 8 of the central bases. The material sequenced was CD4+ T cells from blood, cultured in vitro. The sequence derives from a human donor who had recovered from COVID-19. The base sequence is TGTGCCAGTAGGGGGACAGGAGCCAGCAATCAGCCCCAGCATTTT. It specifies CASRGTGASNQPQHF.